The 31 T cell receptor beta chains in this list originate from one sample, sequenced in a study of control samples from healthy donors and cancer patients. Repertoires were generated with immunoSEQ multiplex PCR, while TCRdb's copy carries only in-frame clones and drops some. In the table there are approximately 76,000 clones, roughly 88% of which are singletons. Sequenced sample: PBMCs. The origin of the receptors is a man aged 60 to 75 with head and neck cancer.

This chain joins TRBV19 and TRBJ2-7, with a possible D match to TRBD1 (5 bases). The CDR3 length is 15 residues. Per germline, CDR1 LNHDA and CDR2 SQIVND (reference sequence). V was cut by 2 bases and J by 0 bases, with 11 bases left in between. The CDR3 here is CASSIRTTGSYEQYF. The CDR3 DNA reads as TGTGCCAGTAGTATAAGGACAACCGGCTCCTACGAGCAGTACTTC.

The rearrangement uses TRBV3-1 (or the pseudogene TRBV3-2) and TRBJ2-7; perhaps TRBD1 as D (6 bases). This CDR3 contains 16 residues. The germline V gene has CDR1 LGHDT and CDR2 YNNKEL (reference sequence). Between the trimmed V and J ends, which lost 5 bases and 3 bases, there was a span of 20 bases. Here the CDR3 reads CASSETGTRNYYEQYF. CDR3 DNA sequence: TGTGCCAGCAGCGAGACCGGGACACGGAATTACTACGAGCAGTACTTC.

This clone turned up a few times. The chain employs TRBV21-1 and TRBJ2-7. TRBV21-1 is a pseudogene segment. The CDR3 has 14 residues. CDR3 residues: CASEGTGNDYEQYF. The CDR3 coding sequence is TGTGCCAGCGAGGGCACAGGAAACGACTACGAGCAGTACTTC.

As for this clone: Without the conserved terminal phenylalanine or tryptophan, this CDR3 likely stems from a read error. The chain is built from TRBV6-4 and TRBJ1-1; TRBD1 matches 9 bases. This CDR3 is 14 amino acids long. Germline V gene sequence: CDR1 MRHNA, CDR2 SNTAGT. V dropped 6 bases and J dropped 1; count of bases not matched to a gene: 3. This chain's CDR3 is CASRKDRGNTEAFL. As DNA, the CDR3 is TGTGCCAGCAGAAAGGACAGGGGGAACACTGAAGCTTTCCTT.

V gene TRBV3-1 (or the pseudogene TRBV3-2) combines with J gene TRBJ2-1; 7 bases fit TRBD2. The germline gives CDR1 LGHDT, CDR2 YNNKEL (reference sequence). The CDR3 totals 16 residues. The J segment lost 10 bases and the V segment lost 1 base, leaving 13 bases of the junction unmatched. The CDR3 region is CASSQGSSGPFAEQFF. In DNA, the CDR3 is TGTGCCAGCAGCCAAGGGTCTAGCGGTCCCTTCGCCGAGCAGTTCTTC.

The J gene is TRBJ2-3, the V gene TRBV29-1; maybe TRBD2 (5 bases). Germline V lookup: CDR1 SQVTM, CDR2 ANQGSEA. The CDR3 extends over 13 amino acids. The ends were cut back, 4 bases at V and 3 bases at J, with 11 bases in the middle. As DNA, the CDR3 is TGCAGCGTTGGAGGGAGTCGGACAGATACGCAGTATTTT. Amino acids: CSVGGSRTDTQYF.

The chain links TRBV27 to TRBJ2-1; 8 bases are shared with TRBD2. The germline gives CDR1 MNHEY, CDR2 SMNVEV (reference sequence). Germline trimming cut 2 bases from V and 5 bases from J; bases unmatched to any gene: 5. The CDR3 extends over 15 amino acids. DNA for the CDR3: TGTGCCAGCAGTTTAGGAGTGCGGGGGGACAATGAGCAGTTCTTC. Translating gives CASSLGVRGDNEQFF.

The chain combines TRBV7-2 with TRBJ2-5; 9 bases fit TRBD1. There are 15 residues in the CDR3. Germline assignment: CDR1 SGHTA and CDR2 FQGNSA. V was clipped by 3 bases and J by 5 bases; unmatched bases: 7. CDR3 loop: CASSFQQGALETQYF. CDR3 in DNA: TGTGCCAGCAGCTTCCAACAGGGGGCTCTGGAGACCCAGTACTTC. Filled out from reference TRBV7-2 and TRBJ2-5, the complete variable domain reads GAGVSQSPSNKVTEKGKDVELRCDPISGHTALYWYRQSLGQGLEFLIYFQGNSAPDKSGLPSDRFSAERTGGSVSTLTIQRTQQEDSAVYLCASSFQQGALETQYFGPGTRLLVL.

This chain links TRBV7-8 with TRBJ2-3; D possibly uses TRBD1 or TRBD2 (5 bases each). The length of the CDR3 is 15 residues. V dropped 6 bases and J dropped 4 bases, with 17 bases sitting between them. The V gene's germline CDR1 is SGHVS and CDR2 FQNEAQ. Here the CDR3 DNA reads TGTGCCAGCAGGGTGCGAGGGGCGGGCCCAGATACGCAGTATTTT. Translating it yields CASRVRGAGPDTQYF. The whole variable domain, remainder taken from reference TRBV7-8 and TRBJ2-3, is GAGVSQSPRYKVAKRGQDVALRCDPISGHVSLFWYQQALGQGPEFLTYFQNEAQLDKSGLPSDRFFAERPEGSVSTLKIQRTQQEDSAVYLCASRVRGAGPDTQYFGPGTRLTVL.

Worth noting for this clone: This CDR3 fails to terminate in the conserved phenylalanine or tryptophan, so it likely reflects a read error. The DNA is omitted, as the CDR3 cannot be located on it reliably, and the CDR3 follows TCRdb's listing. This sequence joins TRBV18 and TRBJ1-2. CDR1 and CDR2 from the germline V gene are KGHSH and LQKENI. The CDR3 is 8 amino acids long, termini counted. This chain's CDR3 is CASSPRKR.

The chain has TRBV2 and TRBJ2-6, with unresolved D. The CDR3 totals 14 residues. V lost 0 bases and J 13 bases, leaving 13 bases between the germline ends. The germline CDR1 and CDR2 sequences are SNHLY and FYNNEI. CDR3 bases: TGTGCCAGCAGTGAAGCGTCGCAGGCGACAGTCCTGACTTTC. This codes for CASSEASQATVLTF.

The chain employs TRBV19 and TRBJ2-1; D is unresolved. The CDR3 loop spans 12 amino acids. Trimming cost V 3 bases and J 8 bases, with 8 bases left between them. The V gene's germline CDR1 is LNHDA and CDR2 SQIVND (reference sequence). CDR3 region: CASSIQSHEQFF. The CDR3 DNA reads as TGTGCCAGTAGTATCCAGTCACATGAGCAGTTCTTC.

The gene calls are TRBV14 and TRBJ2-6, with D hard to call. Germline CDR1 is SGHDN and CDR2 is FVKESK. Trimming pared 4 bases from V and 0 bases from J, leaving 10 bases between. The CDR3 contains 16 residues. The CDR3 sequence is CASSLWISSGANVLTF. For the CDR3, the DNA is TGTGCCAGCAGCCTTTGGATCTCCTCTGGGGCCAACGTCCTGACTTTC. Supplemented by reference TRBV14 and TRBJ2-6, the full variable domain reads EAGVTQFPSHSVIEKGQTVTLRCDPISGHDNLYWYRRVMGKEIKFLLHFVKESKQDESGMPNNRFLAERTGGTYSTLKVQPAELEDSGVYFCASSLWISSGANVLTFGAGSRLTVL.

CDR3 DNA: TGTGCCAGCAGCTTGGACAGGGTAAATTCACCCCTCCACTTT. Translated: CASSLDRVNSPLHF. The gene calls are TRBV5-6 and TRBJ1-6; D may be TRBD1 (6 bases). Looked up from germline, CDR1 is SGHDT and CDR2 is YYEEEE. V was clipped by 0 bases and J by 7 bases, with 8 bases between them. The CDR3 has 14 amino acids.

The chain recombines TRBV28 with TRBJ1-2, with 9 bases aligning to TRBD1. The CDR3 contains 14 residues. Germline V CDR1 and CDR2: MDHEN, SYDVKM. V trimming: 3 bases; J trimming: 4 bases; junction bases outside the gene matches: 3. DNA of the CDR3: TGTGCCAGCAGTTTGGGGACAGGGAGCTATGGCTACACCTTC. It translates to CASSLGTGSYGYTF.

The J gene is TRBJ2-3, the V gene TRBV11-2; D unresolved. From germline, CDR1 is SGHAT and CDR2 FQNNGV. Trimming took off 4 bases at V and 2 bases at J, with 16 bases between the two ends. The CDR3 length is 16 residues. CDR3 sequence reads: CASSSERLRATDTQYF. Written as DNA, the CDR3 is TGTGCCAGCAGCTCCGAACGTTTAAGGGCCACAGATACGCAGTATTTT.

V gene TRBV4-1 combines with J gene TRBJ2-3; the match to TRBD1 covers 9 bases. This CDR3 spans 15 amino acids. Trimming removed 1 base from V and 3 bases from J; junction bases left unmatched: 2. Germline V CDR1 and CDR2: MGHRA, YSYEKL. The CDR3 sequence: CASSQAGQGTDTQYF. Here the CDR3 DNA reads TGCGCCAGCAGCCAAGCCGGACAGGGGACAGATACGCAGTATTTT.

This chain uses TRBV28 with TRBJ2-1, with D possibly TRBD2 on 7 matching bases. Trimming removed 3 bases at V and 4 bases at J, with 22 bases between. CDR3 length: 18 amino acids. Germline CDR1 MDHEN, CDR2 SYDVKM. The CDR3 DNA is TGTGCCAGCAGTTTGACTGGCTGGGCGGGGGCAGTATACAATGAGCAGTTCTTC. It encodes CASSLTGWAGAVYNEQFF.

In its sample, this clone was seen a few times. The chain employs TRBV30 and TRBJ1-3, with a weak D call TRBD1 (6 bases). Germline V gives CDR1 GTSNPN, CDR2 SVGIG (reference sequence). The CDR3 is made up of 13 amino acids. The V gene lost 7 bases and the J gene lost 4 bases, with 14 bases spanning the gap. The CDR3 DNA is TGTGCCTCCCAGGGGACGGGCGGAAACACCATATATTTT. As protein: CASQGTGGNTIYF. Supplemented by reference TRBV30 and TRBJ1-3, the full variable domain reads SQTIHQWPATLVQPVGSPLSLECTVEGTSNPNLYWYRQAAGRGLQLLFYSVGIGQISSEVPQNLSASRPQDRQFILSSKKLLLSDSGFYLCASQGTGGNTIYFGEGSWLTVV.

The V call is TRBV28, the J call TRBJ1-1; no clear D gene. The length of the CDR3 is 12 residues. The ends were cut back, 0 bases at V and 4 bases at J, with 3 bases in the middle. Per germline, CDR1 MDHEN and CDR2 SYDVKM. The CDR3 DNA reads as TGTGCCAGCAGTTTATGGAGCACTGAAGCTTTCTTT. Protein product: CASSLWSTEAFF.

V usage is TRBV28 and J usage is TRBJ1-1; D ambiguous. The CDR3 is 14 amino acids. The germline V gene has CDR1 MDHEN and CDR2 SYDVKM. Trimming took off 6 bases at V and 4 bases at J, with 15 bases between the two ends. The chain's CDR3 is CASSPGQTRTEAFF. The CDR3 DNA reads TGTGCCAGCAGCCCCGGGCAGACCCGCACTGAAGCTTTCTTT.

The V call is TRBV25-1, the J call TRBJ2-5, with D possibly matching TRBD2 (6 bases). The germline V gene has CDR1 MGHDK and CDR2 SYGVNS. This CDR3 is built from 13 residues. The V gene lost 1 base and the J gene lost 7 bases, with 10 bases spanning the gap. The CDR3 loop is CASSEWPEGTQYF. The CDR3 nucleotides are TGTGCCAGCAGTGAATGGCCGGAGGGGACCCAGTACTTC.

The chain has TRBV2 and TRBJ2-7, with D possibly TRBD1 on 6 matching bases. V lost 6 bases and J lost 2, with 14 bases in between. The germline V gene has CDR1 SNHLY and CDR2 FYNNEI. The CDR3 contains 14 residues. In nucleotides, the CDR3 is TGTGCCAGCAGCGGCACCGGGACACCCTACGAGCAGTACTTC. The encoded protein is CASSGTGTPYEQYF.

This clone was found once. This sample also contains other DNA sequences that code for the same CDR3. Here the CDR3 DNA reads TGTGCCAGCAGCTTAGGCAGGGGGCCTGGAAACACCATATATTTT. Amino acid sequence: CASSLGRGPGNTIYF. The chain recombines TRBV13 with TRBJ1-3; 8 nucleotides align to TRBD1. Germline CDR1 is PRHDT and CDR2 is FYEKMQ (reference sequence). Trimming at V came to 0 bases and at J to 2 bases, leaving 0 bases not matched to a gene. This CDR3 is 15 amino acids long.

The CDR3 DNA reads as TGTGCCAGCTCACCGATCGAGCGACTAGTCCCAGGAGATACGCAGTATTTT. Its translation: CASSPIERLVPGDTQYF. V gene TRBV18 combines with J gene TRBJ2-3; D is perhaps TRBD2 (6 bases). Germline V gene lookup returns CDR1 KGHSH and CDR2 LQKENI. The CDR3 has 17 residues. The V end lost 3 bases, the J end lost 5 bases, and 21 bases lay between the germline ends. Supplemented by reference TRBV18 and TRBJ2-3, the full variable domain reads NAGVMQNPRHLVRRRGQEARLRCSPMKGHSHVYWYRQLPEEGLKFMVYLQKENIIDESGMPKERFSAEFPKEGPSILRIQQVVRGDSAAYFCASSPIERLVPGDTQYFGPGTRLTVL.

This chain links TRBV14 with TRBJ1-2; D might be TRBD1 (5 bases). Per germline, CDR1 SGHDN and CDR2 FVKESK. V dropped 1 base and J dropped 7 bases, with 10 bases sitting between them. The CDR3 has 13 amino acids. CDR3 in amino acids: CASSQVWGPGYTF. CDR3 nucleotide sequence: TGTGCCAGCAGCCAAGTGTGGGGCCCTGGCTACACCTTC. Full variable domain (outside the CDR3, taken from reference TRBV14 and TRBJ1-2): EAGVTQFPSHSVIEKGQTVTLRCDPISGHDNLYWYRRVMGKEIKFLLHFVKESKQDESGMPNNRFLAERTGGTYSTLKVQPAELEDSGVYFCASSQVWGPGYTFGSGTRLTVV.

V and J are TRBV5-1 and TRBJ1-1; 8 nucleotides agree with TRBD1. There are 15 residues in the CDR3. Germline lookup yields CDR1 SGHRS and CDR2 YFSETQ. Trimming removed 5 bases from V and 1 base from J; junction bases left unmatched: 7. The DNA for the CDR3 is TGCGCCAGCAGAACGGGGACAGGCGAGAACACTGAAGCTTTCTTT. It codes for CASRTGTGENTEAFF.

V gene TRBV29-1 combines with J gene TRBJ2-1; D possibly corresponds to TRBD1 (6 bases). The CDR3 consists of 13 residues. Per germline, CDR1 SQVTM and CDR2 ANQGSEA. In DNA, the CDR3 is TGCAGTTCAGGGGCTGGTATTTACAATGAGCAGTTCTTC. Residues: CSSGAGIYNEQFF.

V gene TRBV18 combines with J gene TRBJ2-7; either TRBD1 or TRBD2 may supply D (5 bases each). V gave up 0 bases and J gave up 2 bases, with 11 bases separating them. CDR1 is KGHSH and CDR2 is LQKENI in the germline V gene. This CDR3 has 15 amino acids. CDR3 protein: CASSPPGTLTYEQYF. The CDR3 bases are TGTGCCAGCTCACCACCGGGGACCCTCACCTACGAGCAGTACTTC.

This clone has more than one count but fewer than ten. The rearrangement links TRBV7-6 to TRBJ2-7; D assignment may be TRBD1 or TRBD2 (5 bases each). The CDR3 loop spans 14 amino acids. V was shortened by 6 bases and J by 5 bases, with 17 bases between the two germline ends. Per germline, CDR1 SGHVS and CDR2 FNYEAQ. In nucleotides, the CDR3 is TGTGCCAGCAGGGATAGGCCCGGGGCGAACGAGCAGTACTTC. Translation gives CASRDRPGANEQYF.

The rearrangement joins TRBV27 to TRBJ1-2; a weak D match, TRBD1 (5 bases). The CDR3 runs to 13 residues. V gave up 5 bases and J gave up 4 bases, with 11 bases separating them. From germline, CDR1 is MNHEY and CDR2 SMNVEV (reference sequence). The CDR3 DNA reads TGTGCCAGCAGTGAATACAGGTCCTATGGCTACACCTTC. It specifies CASSEYRSYGYTF.